The rows below give T cell receptor beta chains drawn from one sample of a study of blood T cell repertoires in COVID-19. The method was immunoSEQ multiplex PCR; TCRdb's version includes in-frame clones alone and lacks a portion of them. The sample consists of approximately 470,000 clones, about 90% of them appearing once. The sample was PBMCs or T cells enriched from blood (not recorded which). These receptors were collected from a woman aged 18 to 35 who had recovered from COVID-19. The CDR3 runs from the conserved cysteine through the conserved F or W. Fields, in order: V gene, clone size, D gene, J gene, CDR3 protein, CDR3 DNA. A D gene is named only where the DNA matches it firmly. Size values are once, few and many counts, or a class for expanded clones, and some rows have none.

TRBV7-3	-	TRBD2	TRBJ2-2	CASSSRTSGALGELFF	TGTGCCAGCAGCTCCCGGACTAGCGGGGCACTCGGGGAGCTGTTTTTT
TRBV1	-	-	TRBJ2-7	CTSSQGTGERGARSAYEQYF	TGCACCAGCAGCCAAGGAACTGGAGAGCGGGGGGCCCGTAGCGCGTACGAGCAGTACTTC
TRBV5-6	-	-	TRBJ2-1	CASSSMGPYNEQFF	TGTGCCAGCAGCTCAATGGGGCCCTACAATGAGCAGTTCTTC
TRBV10-1	-	-	TRBJ1-2	CASSESRGYGYTF	TGCGCCAGCAGTGAGTCACGGGGATATGGCTACACCTTC
TRBV10-2	-	-	TRBJ1-6	CASSDTGSSYNSPLHF	TGCGCCAGCAGTGACACAGGGAGCTCCTATAATTCACCCCTCCACTTT
TRBV16	-	-	TRBJ2-3	CASSQRQSTDTQYF	TGTGCCAGCAGCCAGCGACAGTCCACAGATACGCAGTATTTT
TRBV24-1	-	TRBD1	TRBJ2-5	CATSDPSGTGVETQYF	TGTGCCACCAGTGATCCCTCCGGGACAGGGGTTGAGACCCAGTACTTC
TRBV14	-	-	TRBJ1-1	CASSRLMNTEAFF	TGTGCCAGCAGCCGGCTGATGAACACTGAAGCTTTCTTT
TRBV6-2/TRBV6-3	-	TRBD1	TRBJ1-2	CASSPSPGQGNYGYTF	TGTGCCAGCAGCCCTAGCCCCGGACAGGGGAACTATGGCTACACCTTC
TRBV28	-	-	TRBJ2-1	CASTPLMGVWFF	TGTGCCAGCACCCCTCTTATGGGCGTGTGGTTCTTC
TRBV4-1	-	-	TRBJ1-2	CASSQDGAGGDYGYTF	TGCGCCAGCAGCCAAGATGGGGCGGGGGGCGACTATGGCTACACCTTC
TRBV2	-	-	TRBJ1-5	CASMKTGNRAHF	TGTGCCAGCATGAAAACAGGCAACAGGGCGCATTTT
TRBV10-2	-	-	TRBJ1-1	CASKPPGASNTEAFF	TGCGCCAGCAAACCTCCAGGGGCGTCGAACACTGAAGCTTTCTTT
TRBV10-3	-	TRBD1	TRBJ1-1	CAIRETGEMNTEAFF	TGTGCCATCAGGGAGACAGGGGAGATGAACACTGAAGCTTTCTTT
TRBV25-1	-	TRBD1	TRBJ2-5	CASTRQGGQETQYF	TGTGCCAGCACCCGACAGGGGGGACAAGAGACCCAGTACTTC
TRBV19	-	TRBD2	TRBJ2-3	CASSTRGGGVTQYF	TGTGCCAGTAGTACCCGGGGGGGCGGAGTTACGCAGTATTTT
TRBV30	-	TRBD2	TRBJ2-6	CAWSRGGAGANVLTF	TGTGCCTGGAGTCGCGGGGGGGCCGGGGCCAACGTCCTGACTTTC
TRBV19	-	-	TRBJ1-5	CASSIWPQPQHF	TGTGCCAGTAGTATATGGCCCCAGCCCCAGCATTTT
TRBV9	-	TRBD1	TRBJ2-3	CASSSRTGGVTDTQYF	TGTGCCAGCAGCTCAAGGACAGGGGGGGTCACAGATACGCAGTATTTT
TRBV5-4	-	TRBD1	TRBJ2-7	CASSLSFGQDFYEQYF	TGTGCCAGCAGCTTGAGTTTCGGACAGGACTTCTACGAGCAGTACTTC
TRBV7-2	-	TRBD1	TRBJ2-7	CASSLARGPTNEQYF	TGTGCCAGCAGCTTAGCGAGGGGGCCGACCAACGAGCAGTACTTC
TRBV19	-	-	TRBJ1-2	CASRAGGEVSNYGYTF	TGTGCCAGTCGTGCAGGAGGGGAAGTTAGTAACTATGGCTACACCTTC
TRBV6-5	-	TRBD1	TRBJ2-3	CASGGQESDTQYF	TGTGCCAGCGGGGGACAGGAGTCAGATACGCAGTATTTT
TRBV5-4	-	-	TRBJ2-5	CASSLGAGGETQYF	TGTGCCAGCAGCTTGGGCGCAGGAGGGGAGACCCAGTACTTC
TRBV10-3	-	TRBD1	TRBJ2-5	CAISESVTGGEETQYF	TGTGCCATCAGTGAGTCGGTGACAGGGGGGGAAGAGACCCAGTACTTC
TRBV2	once	TRBD1	TRBJ2-4	CASTIGTALAKNIQYF	TGTGCCAGCACCATAGGGACAGCTCTAGCCAAAAACATTCAGTACTTC
TRBV5-1	-	-	TRBJ1-2	CASSPDRFGYTF	TGCGCCAGCAGCCCTGACAGATTTGGCTACACCTTC
TRBV28	-	-	TRBJ2-7	CASSLGWGPSYEQYF	TGTGCCAGCAGTTTAGGATGGGGCCCCTCCTACGAGCAGTACTTC
TRBV6-5	-	TRBD1	TRBJ2-2	CASSRDRGSTGELFF	TGTGCCAGCAGTCGGGACAGGGGAAGTACCGGGGAGCTGTTTTTT
TRBV2	-	-	TRBJ2-7	CASSEGGRGPYEQYF	TGTGCCAGCAGTGAAGGAGGGCGAGGACCCTACGAGCAGTACTTC